This T cell receptor beta chain appears in the sequencing data of a study of T cells in Graves' hyperthyroidism and ophthalmopathy. Study as a whole: Any treatment followed the collection of peripheral blood at initial diagnosis.

Template material for amplifying TCR beta CDR3 regions consisted of RNA transcripts. The HTBI primer set drove a first-round RT-PCR of the TCR CDR3. Using its own MiXCR run on the multiplex PCR reads, TCRdb lists one record per CDR3 protein. The repertoire holds fewer than 250,000 distinct CDR3 sequences, roughly a quarter seen once, with about a third in the top ten. Study-wide findings and caveats: Appearing also in blood were most of the thyroid clonotypes expanded above 0.001.

Clinical Activity Scores of at least 3, NOSPECS grades of at least 4 and durations under 3 months characterized ophthalmopathy patients. Researchers barred patients who had uncontrolled infection, other autoimmune disease, pregnancy or lactation. This clonotype came up many times. Its target is not known. This CDR3 spans 16 amino acids. The V end lost 4 bases, the J end lost 2 bases, and 14 bases lay between the germline ends. The germline V gene encodes CDR1 MNHEY and CDR2 SVGEGT. The receptor was isolated from a woman aged 40 to 50 with Graves' ophthalmopathy. Sequenced input: blood. V usage is TRBV6-2 or TRBV6-3 and J usage is TRBJ2-2; D unresolved. CDR3 in amino acids: CASSFSRAQNTGELFF. In DNA form, the CDR3 reads TGTGCCAGCAGTTTCTCCCGGGCCCAAAACACCGGGGAGCTGTTTTTT.